This T cell receptor (beta chain) was sequenced in a study of blood T cells in healthy people across ages. Turning to the study itself: About one barcoded beta molecule per two T cells came from capture by template switching. Findings and caveats of the study: Researchers judged that diversity estimates from one million T cells fell short of true values.

As regards this clonotype: Its antigen is currently unknown.

Using a J-beta primer mix together with a sample-barcoded 5' primer, a second PCR was run for about 7 to 12 cycles. A 12-random-nucleotide template-switch adaptor tagged each cDNA molecule. TCRdb fed the 5' RACE reads into MiXCR, producing one record per CDR3 protein. The sample includes around 1,000,000 distinct CDR3 sequences, more than 30% of them seen just once. This CDR3 is 16 amino acids long. Germline V lookup: CDR1 SEHNR, CDR2 FQNEAQ (reference sequence). V shed 1 base, J shed 7 bases, and the junction held 6 bases outside the gene matches. Every donor gave roughly 9.2 milliliters of peripheral blood.

Sequenced input: blood. The clonotype was recovered from a man aged 18-30 years in good health. The chain has TRBV7-9 and TRBJ1-6; 8 bases agree with TRBD1. CDR3 amino acids: CASSLGGTGENSPLHF. DNA of the CDR3: TGTGCCAGCAGCTTAGGAGGGACAGGAGAAAATTCACCCCTCCACTTT. The whole variable domain, remainder taken from reference TRBV7-9 and TRBJ1-6, is DTGVSQNPRHKITKRGQNVTFRCDPISEHNRLYWYRQTLGQGPEFLTYFQNEAQLEKSRLLSDRFSAERPKGSFSTLEIQRTEQGDSAMYLCASSLGGTGENSPLHFGNGTRLTVT.